The text below deals with one T cell receptor beta chain. Antigen: not known. CDR3 size: 14 residues. Germline V lookup: CDR1 SGHRS, CDR2 YFSETQ. V was cut by 7 bases and J by 6 bases, with 16 bases left in between. Produced via immunoSEQ multiplex PCR; TCRdb's table is partial and in-frame only. The sample lists more than 95,000 clones, 93% seen once, with 1.2% in the top ten. This specimen comes from a study of graft-versus-host responses after intestinal transplantation. Study overall: Each recipient received a multivisceral, liver-intestinal, or isolated intestinal graft. Study observations and caveats: GvH clones were identified in recipient marrow, with some first appearing in ileum or blood. Graft-donor T cell macrochimerism coincided with high graft-versus-host to host-versus-graft clonal ratios in allografts.

This clonotype was obtained from a human donor who received an intestinal transplant. Sequenced here: unstimulated CD8+ T cells sorted from spleen or lymph node cells, sampled before intestinal transplant. The chain links TRBV5-1 to TRBJ2-2, with a weak D call TRBD1 (6 bases). The CDR3 bases are TGCGCCAGCGAGGACAGACGTTATGCCGGGGAGCTGTTTTTT. It yields the protein CASEDRRYAGELFF.